Listed below are T cell receptor beta chains from one sample, sequenced in a study of blood T cell repertoires in COVID-19. Produced via immunoSEQ multiplex PCR; TCRdb's table is partial and in-frame only. The sample shows around 200,000 clones, approximately 85% of them seen only once. Sequences were obtained from PBMCs or T cells enriched from blood (not recorded which). These receptors originate from a man aged 35 to 55 who had recovered from COVID-19. Each CDR3 is given with its conserved first and last residue. Fields, in order: D gene, V gene, CDR3 protein. A D gene is named only where the DNA matches it firmly.

D: TRBD2; V: TRBV7-6; CDR3: CASSSVLAGGSNEQYF
D: NA; V: TRBV25-1; CDR3: CASSRQDSPLHF
D: TRBD2; V: TRBV6-4; CDR3: CASSGGTSGDTGELFF
D: NA; V: TRBV11-1; CDR3: CASSDRVLGTEAFF
D: TRBD1; V: TRBV9; CDR3: CASSARGGQDYGYTF
D: NA; V: TRBV10-3; CDR3: CAIGGTGNDYEQYF
D: NA; V: TRBV12-5; CDR3: CASGLVIPVNTEAFF
D: NA; V: TRBV29-1; CDR3: CSVEGVESEQFF
D: TRBD2; V: TRBV7-3; CDR3: CASSLAGGISYEQYF
D: NA; V: TRBV27; CDR3: CASSPLGGQPNEQFF
D: NA; V: TRBV9; CDR3: CASSVETYNSPLHF
D: TRBD1; V: TRBV5-1; CDR3: CASSRERGGLNNTIYF
D: TRBD1; V: TRBV25-1; CDR3: CASSDRTGMNTEAFF
D: TRBD2; V: TRBV18; CDR3: CASSPLPGTSGSSYEQYF
D: NA; V: TRBV28; CDR3: CAWGGAGNQPQHF
D: TRBD1; V: TRBV19; CDR3: CASSTDRLSDGELFF
D: NA; V: TRBV28; CDR3: CASKRGGGELFF
D: NA; V: TRBV9; CDR3: CASSVVMSTGELFF
D: TRBD1; V: TRBV2; CDR3: CASSGGQGAISLEKLFF
D: NA; V: TRBV28; CDR3: CASSSRSPDTQYF
D: TRBD1; V: TRBV27; CDR3: CASSLIGQGSGANVLTF
D: NA; V: TRBV5-5; CDR3: CASSWDPGQLYEQYF
D: TRBD1; V: TRBV4-2; CDR3: CASSQETGTGTDTQYF
D: TRBD1; V: TRBV28; CDR3: CASRLTGGEAFF
D: NA; V: TRBV18; CDR3: CASSPGEGNTEAFF
D: NA; V: TRBV9; CDR3: CASNSPSEYGYTF
D: NA; V: TRBV27; CDR3: CASSLQQGEAYNSPLHF
D: TRBD1; V: TRBV7-3; CDR3: CASSSQGGSPLHF
D: TRBD1; V: TRBV11-3; CDR3: CASSLDPRGDYGYTF
D: TRBD1; V: TRBV29-1; CDR3: CSVGGGTGYNEQFF
D: TRBD2; V: TRBV10-3; CDR3: CAISVERGGPQYF
D: TRBD2; V: TRBV28; CDR3: CASSPPGLAGGPRDF
D: NA; V: TRBV7-8; CDR3: CASSPGPQETQYF
D: NA; V: TRBV6-6; CDR3: CASSPEQGWGGYTF
D: NA; V: TRBV12-3/TRBV12-4; CDR3: CASSPYSNQPQHF
D: NA; V: TRBV27; CDR3: CASSLLGSTEAFF
D: NA; V: TRBV6-5; CDR3: CASSYLGRLNTEAFF
D: NA; V: TRBV18; CDR3: CASSPIGSGANVLTF
D: NA; V: TRBV11-3; CDR3: CASRPTGNTEAFF
D: TRBD1; V: TRBV9; CDR3: CASSVDSGQGVRETQYF
D: TRBD2; V: TRBV4-2; CDR3: CASSQEGGAGTDTQYF
D: TRBD1; V: TRBV6-9; CDR3: CASSSRGQGYNEQFF
D: NA; V: TRBV5-1; CDR3: CASSLAVGGKGNEQFF
D: TRBD1; V: TRBV2; CDR3: CASSERDRAEKLFF
D: TRBD1; V: TRBV7-2; CDR3: CASSPPGQGVSTIYF
D: NA; V: TRBV7-9; CDR3: CASSPQAFRNTIYF
D: TRBD1; V: TRBV7-2; CDR3: CASSLQGANTEAFF
D: NA; V: TRBV7-9; CDR3: CASSPVGSRSQYF
D: TRBD1; V: TRBV9; CDR3: CASSVSGQGGADTQYF
D: TRBD1; V: TRBV30; CDR3: CAWSLGTGGNTEAFF
D: NA; V: TRBV7-9; CDR3: CASSPGYGGFSTDTQYF
D: TRBD2; V: TRBV6-4; CDR3: CASSDSPRLAGNTGELFF